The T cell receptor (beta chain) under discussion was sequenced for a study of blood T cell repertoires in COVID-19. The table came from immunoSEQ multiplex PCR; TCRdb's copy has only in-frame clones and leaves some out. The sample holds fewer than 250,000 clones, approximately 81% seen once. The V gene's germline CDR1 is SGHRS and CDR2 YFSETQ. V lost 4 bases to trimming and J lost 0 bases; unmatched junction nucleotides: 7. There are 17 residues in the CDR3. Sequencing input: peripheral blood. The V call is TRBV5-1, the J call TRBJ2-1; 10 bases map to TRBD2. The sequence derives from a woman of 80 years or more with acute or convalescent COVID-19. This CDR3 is CASSREASGSSYNEQFF. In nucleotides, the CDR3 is TGCGCCAGCAGCAGGGAGGCTAGCGGGAGCTCCTACAATGAGCAGTTCTTC.